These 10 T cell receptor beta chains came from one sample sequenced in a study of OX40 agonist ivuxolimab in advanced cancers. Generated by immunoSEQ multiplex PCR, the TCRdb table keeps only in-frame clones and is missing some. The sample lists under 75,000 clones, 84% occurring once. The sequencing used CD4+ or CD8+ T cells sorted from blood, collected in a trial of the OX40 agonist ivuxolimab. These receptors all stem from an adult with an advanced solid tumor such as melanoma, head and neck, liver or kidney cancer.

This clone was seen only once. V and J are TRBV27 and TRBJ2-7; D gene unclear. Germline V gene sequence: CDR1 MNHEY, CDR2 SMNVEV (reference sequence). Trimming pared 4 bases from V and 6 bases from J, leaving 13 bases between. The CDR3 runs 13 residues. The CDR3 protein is CASSSRKRGEQYF. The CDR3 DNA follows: TGTGCCAGCAGTTCACGGAAGAGAGGCGAGCAGTACTTC.

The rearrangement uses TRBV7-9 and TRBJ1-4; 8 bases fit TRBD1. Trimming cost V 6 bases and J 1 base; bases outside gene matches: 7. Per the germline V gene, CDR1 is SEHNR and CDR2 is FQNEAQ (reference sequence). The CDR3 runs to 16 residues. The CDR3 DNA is TGTGCCAGCAGTCCTTCTACAGGGGGAACTAATGAAAAACTGTTTTTT. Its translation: CASSPSTGGTNEKLFF.

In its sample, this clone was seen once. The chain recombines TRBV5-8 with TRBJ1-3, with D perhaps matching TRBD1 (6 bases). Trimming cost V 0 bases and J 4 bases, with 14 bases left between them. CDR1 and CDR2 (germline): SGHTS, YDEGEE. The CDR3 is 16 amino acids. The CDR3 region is CASSLGPGADGNTIYF. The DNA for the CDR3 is TGTGCCAGCAGCTTGGGCCCGGGGGCGGACGGAAACACCATATATTTT.

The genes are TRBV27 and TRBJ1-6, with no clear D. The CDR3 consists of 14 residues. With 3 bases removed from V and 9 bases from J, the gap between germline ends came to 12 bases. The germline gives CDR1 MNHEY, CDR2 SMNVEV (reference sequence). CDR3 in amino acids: CASSFAERASPLHF. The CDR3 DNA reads TGTGCCAGCAGTTTCGCCGAGCGAGCTTCACCCCTCCACTTT.

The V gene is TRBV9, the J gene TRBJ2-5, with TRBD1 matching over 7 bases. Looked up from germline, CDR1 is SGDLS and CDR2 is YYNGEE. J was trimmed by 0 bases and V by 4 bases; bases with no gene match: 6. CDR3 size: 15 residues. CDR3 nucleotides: TGTGCCAGCAGCCCGGGGACAGTGTACCAAGAGACCCAGTACTTC. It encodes CASSPGTVYQETQYF.

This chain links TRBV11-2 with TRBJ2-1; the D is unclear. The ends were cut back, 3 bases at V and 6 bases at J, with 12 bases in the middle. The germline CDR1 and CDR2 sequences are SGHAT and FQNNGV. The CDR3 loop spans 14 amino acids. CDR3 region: CASSFGPGPNEQFF. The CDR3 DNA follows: TGTGCCAGCAGCTTCGGCCCCGGCCCCAATGAGCAGTTCTTC.

CDR3: CASSYRENYEQYF. The DNA of the CDR3 is TGTGCCAGCAGTTACCGGGAGAACTACGAGCAGTACTTC. This chain joins TRBV27 and TRBJ2-7, with a possible D match to TRBD2 (6 bases). From germline, CDR1 is MNHEY and CDR2 SMNVEV (reference sequence). V gave up 4 bases and J gave up 3 bases, with 10 bases separating them. CDR3 size: 13 residues.

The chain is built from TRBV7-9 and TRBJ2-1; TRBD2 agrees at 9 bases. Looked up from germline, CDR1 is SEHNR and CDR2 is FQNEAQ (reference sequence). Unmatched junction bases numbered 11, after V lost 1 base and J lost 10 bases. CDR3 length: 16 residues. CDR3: CASSLGELAGWGEQFF. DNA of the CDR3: TGTGCCAGCAGCTTAGGGGAGCTAGCGGGATGGGGAGAGCAGTTCTTC.

Written as DNA, the CDR3 is TGTGCCAGCAGGCTTACTCCTAATTCACCCCTCCACTTT. Amino acid sequence: CASRLTPNSPLHF. V is TRBV6-5 and J is TRBJ1-6; D unresolved. V lost 6 bases and J 6 bases, leaving 9 bases between the germline ends. The CDR3 loop spans 13 amino acids. Per germline, CDR1 MNHEY and CDR2 SVGAGI.

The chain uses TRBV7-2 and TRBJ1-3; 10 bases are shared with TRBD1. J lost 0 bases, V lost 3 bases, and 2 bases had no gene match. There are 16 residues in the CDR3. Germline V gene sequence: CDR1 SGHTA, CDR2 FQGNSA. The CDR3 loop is CASSLTGGASGNTIYF. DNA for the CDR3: TGTGCCAGCAGCTTGACAGGGGGCGCCTCTGGAAACACCATATATTTT.